These T cell receptor beta chains were read from a single sample in a study of blood T cells in healthy people across ages. TCRdb ran MiXCR on the 5' RACE reads and lists one entry per CDR3 protein. Of approximately 800,000 distinct CDR3 sequences in the sample, roughly 46% were seen once. The sample was blood. The source is a man at least 80 years old in good health. CDR3s include the opening cysteine and the closing phenylalanine or tryptophan. Clone size appears in some rows only: once, few, many, or a class for an expanded clone.

clone_size: few
v_call: TRBV6-1
cdr3_length: 13
cdr3_aa: CASSYALYNEQFF

clone_size: .
v_call: TRBV20-1
cdr3_length: 11
cdr3_aa: CSAMLRDEQYF

clone_size: .
v_call: TRBV2
cdr3_length: 15
cdr3_aa: CASSALARGADTQYF

clone_size: .
v_call: TRBV29-1
cdr3_length: 14
cdr3_aa: CSVEGNPDCNEQFF

clone_size: .
v_call: TRBV3-1
cdr3_length: 18
cdr3_aa: CASSQFSHKSGGAETQYF

clone_size: .
v_call: TRBV20-1
cdr3_length: 14
cdr3_aa: CSATRLASSDTQYF

clone_size: .
v_call: TRBV12-3/TRBV12-4
cdr3_length: 13
cdr3_aa: CASSIGNTDTQYF

clone_size: .
v_call: TRBV5-1
cdr3_length: 16
cdr3_aa: CASSLAWGLRTDTQYF

clone_size: few
v_call: TRBV29-1
cdr3_length: 13
cdr3_aa: CSVRGDSKNIQYF

clone_size: .
v_call: TRBV15
cdr3_length: 13
cdr3_aa: CATSRAADREQFF

clone_size: few
v_call: TRBV7-2
cdr3_length: 12
cdr3_aa: CASSFAGDEQFF

clone_size: few
v_call: TRBV7-3
cdr3_length: 14
cdr3_aa: CASSLSRGQYEQYF

clone_size: .
v_call: TRBV29-1
cdr3_length: 13
cdr3_aa: CSGTGTGVGEQYF

clone_size: .
v_call: TRBV6-1
cdr3_length: 18
cdr3_aa: CASGSFTGRLGANYGYTF

clone_size: few
v_call: TRBV20-1
cdr3_length: 18
cdr3_aa: CSARDRGTRTRRMYEQYF

clone_size: few
v_call: TRBV20-1
cdr3_length: 14
cdr3_aa: CSAGAGGYADTQYF

clone_size: .
v_call: TRBV12-3/TRBV12-4
cdr3_length: 16
cdr3_aa: CASSFRTSGSPDVQYF

clone_size: many
v_call: TRBV29-1
cdr3_length: 12
cdr3_aa: CSVSLDQETQYF

clone_size: few
v_call: TRBV9
cdr3_length: 18
cdr3_aa: CASSAPVVPGKSNYEQYF

clone_size: .
v_call: TRBV7-2
cdr3_length: 14
cdr3_aa: CASSLAALTDTQYF

clone_size: .
v_call: TRBV20-1
cdr3_length: 14
cdr3_aa: CSARDQNYYNEQYF

clone_size: .
v_call: TRBV20-1
cdr3_length: 11
cdr3_aa: CSAILLYEQYF

clone_size: .
v_call: TRBV14
cdr3_length: 18
cdr3_aa: CASSQVMAGGRYSNEQFF

clone_size: .
v_call: TRBV9
cdr3_length: 14
cdr3_aa: CASSVTSSTDTQYF

clone_size: .
v_call: TRBV20-1
cdr3_length: 14
cdr3_aa: CSARDPDDFYEQYF

clone_size: many
v_call: TRBV20-1
cdr3_length: 14
cdr3_aa: CSARRQGVDYGYTF

clone_size: .
v_call: TRBV24-1
cdr3_length: 17
cdr3_aa: CATGDPTSGAPYNEQFF

clone_size: many
v_call: TRBV5-1
cdr3_length: 17
cdr3_aa: CASSRNQGQLIQETQYF

clone_size: .
v_call: TRBV6-2/TRBV6-3
cdr3_length: 15
cdr3_aa: CASSTSDRGFNIQYF

clone_size: many
v_call: TRBV4-3
cdr3_length: 14
cdr3_aa: CASSQGPTSSEQYF

clone_size: few
v_call: TRBV28
cdr3_length: 13
cdr3_aa: CASSLPRGDTQYF

clone_size: few
v_call: TRBV6-1
cdr3_length: 15
cdr3_aa: CASSEALAGAYEQYF

clone_size: few
v_call: TRBV19
cdr3_length: 12
cdr3_aa: CASREGGGIQYF

clone_size: .
v_call: TRBV7-2
cdr3_length: 17
cdr3_aa: CASSSSGSGSLIDTQYF

clone_size: .
v_call: TRBV4-3
cdr3_length: 16
cdr3_aa: CASSQDGGEGTDTQYF

clone_size: .
v_call: TRBV27
cdr3_length: 18
cdr3_aa: CASSLTRLAGTIGETQYF